Listed here are 18 T cell receptor beta chains from one sample, sequenced in a study of T cell repertoires in cytomegalovirus infection. One entry per CDR3 protein, called by TCRdb with MiXCR from the reads. The sample yields 350,000 to 550,000 distinct CDR3 sequences, 30% to 40% seen once. Sequencing was done on a sample of PBMCs. These receptors all stem from a human donor in good health (CMV status not recorded). Some clones in this sample may be carry-over from other donors' samples.

This clonotype was observed a handful of times. This sequence joins TRBV6-2 or TRBV6-3 and TRBJ2-4, with D perhaps matching TRBD2 (5 bases). In germline, CDR1 is MNHEY, CDR2 SVGEGT. Trimming shortened V by 6 bases and J by 5 bases, and 14 bases separated the two germline ends. The CDR3 has 14 residues. DNA for the CDR3: TGTGCCAGCAGGCCCCCGGGGAGACAAAACATTCAGTACTTC. Its protein is CASRPPGRQNIQYF.

This rearrangement joins TRBV5-4 to TRBJ1-1; D uncertain. The CDR3 spans 16 residues. Germline CDR1 and CDR2: SGHNT and YYREEE (reference sequence). V was pared by 5 bases and J by 0 bases, with 17 bases between. For the CDR3, the DNA is TGTGCCAGCAGTCCACCCCGGGTGGGGTTGAACACTGAAGCTTTCTTT. It is translated as CASSPPRVGLNTEAFF.

This clonotype was found many times. This sequence joins TRBV7-2 and TRBJ1-3; D possibly corresponds to TRBD1 (6 bases). The germline CDR1 and CDR2 sequences are SGHTA and FQGNSA. V was shortened by 6 bases and J by 0 bases, with 12 bases between the two germline ends. This CDR3 comprises 15 residues. The CDR3, as DNA: TGTGCCAGCAGGGTAGGGGGTAGCTCTGGAAACACCATATATTTT. Protein product: CASRVGGSSGNTIYF.

The rearrangement links TRBV28 to TRBJ1-1; 7 bases are shared with TRBD1. Germline assignment: CDR1 MDHEN and CDR2 SYDVKM. The CDR3 is made up of 14 amino acids. The junction had 3 bases not matched to a gene; V was cut back by 2 bases and J by 3 bases. CDR3 region: CASSLGGQYTEAFF. The CDR3, as DNA: TGTGCCAGCAGTTTAGGGGGACAGTACACTGAAGCTTTCTTT.

As to this clonotype: Just one base apart from a much larger clone, this may be a read error. The gene calls are TRBV12-3 or TRBV12-4 and TRBJ1-5; no clear D gene. V lost 5 bases, J lost 2 bases, and 13 bases lay in between. CDR3 length equals 15 residues. DNA for the CDR3: TGTGCCAGCAGTCGACCCCCGGGATGCAATCAGCCCCAGCATTTT. This encodes CASSRPPGCNQPQHF.

The chain employs TRBV5-1 and TRBJ2-5, with TRBD1 matching over 8 bases. The CDR3 extends over 15 amino acids. Germline values: CDR1 SGHRS, CDR2 YFSETQ. With V trimmed by 4 bases and J by 4 bases, 9 bases remained unmatched. The chain's CDR3 is CASSKPGGAGETQYF. In DNA, the CDR3 is TGCGCCAGCAGCAAACCAGGGGGCGCGGGAGAGACCCAGTACTTC.

Comment on this clonotype: This may come from a read error, since a much larger clone is one base off. The chain combines TRBV7-6 with TRBJ2-1, with TRBD2 identical over 8 bases. CDR1 and CDR2 from the germline V gene are SGHVS and FNYEAQ. The CDR3 spans 16 residues. CDR3 coding DNA: TGTGCCAGCAGCTTAGGTGGCGGGGGGAAATACAATAAGCAGTTCTTC. This gives the protein CASSLGGGGKYNKQFF.

As for this clonotype: A much larger clone lies one base from this, so it may be a read error. This CDR3 is CASSATGIATNEKLFF. CDR3 nucleotide sequence: TGTGCCAGCTCAGCGACAGGGATTGCAACTAATGAAAAACTGTTTTTT. The chain links TRBV18 to TRBJ1-4, with TRBD1 matching 7 bases. With 5 bases clipped from V and 0 bases from J, the junction kept 6 bases outside the gene matches. The CDR3 contains 16 residues. In germline, CDR1 is KGHSH, CDR2 LQKENI.

This clonotype was seen only once. The CDR3 does not end in the conserved phenylalanine or tryptophan, so this is likely a read error. The limits of the CDR3 on the DNA are not certain, so only TCRdb's listed CDR3 is given. The V gene is TRBV23-1, the J gene TRBJ1-6. TRBV23-1 is sorted into the ORF group, with uncertain function. 10 amino acids form the CDR3, both terminal residues included. The CDR3 loop is CASSLDVSDL.

As to this clonotype: A read error is possible here, since a much larger clone lies one base away. This chain uses TRBV7-6 with TRBJ2-1, with D perhaps matching TRBD2 (7 bases). The CDR3 is 17 residues long. Germline V lookup: CDR1 SGHVS, CDR2 FNYEAQ. Here the CDR3 DNA reads TGTGCCAGCAGCTTCTTGGGGGGGGGGAGTAGGGACAATGAGAAGTTCTTC. Protein sequence: CASSFLGGGSRDNEKFF.

This clonotype has a count of ten or more. The V and J genes are TRBV7-8 and TRBJ2-3; D might be TRBD1 or TRBD2, each matching 5 bases. CDR3 length equals 15 residues. CDR1 is SGHVS and CDR2 is FQNEAQ in the germline V gene. Trimming stripped 0 bases from V and 7 bases from J, with 14 bases between. DNA of the CDR3: TGTGCCAGCAGCTTAGCGGGGGAAGGGACGAATACGCAGTATTTT. It codes for CASSLAGEGTNTQYF.

This clonotype appeared a single time. CDR3 nucleotides: TGTGCCAGTATTCACGCCGGGACACCGGCTACCTACGAGCAGTACTTC. It translates to CASIHAGTPATYEQYF. The chain is built from TRBV19 and TRBJ2-7; perhaps TRBD1 as D (6 bases). The V and J ends lost 7 bases and 2 bases respectively, with 21 bases between them. The CDR3 consists of 16 residues. CDR1 LNHDA and CDR2 SQIVND come from the germline V gene (reference sequence).

V usage is TRBV27 and J usage is TRBJ1-3; D is unclear. Germline V lookup: CDR1 MNHEY, CDR2 SMNVEV (reference sequence). Trimming took 0 bases from V and 0 from J, leaving 12 bases between them. CDR3 length: 17 residues. CDR3 sequence (DNA): TGTGCCAGCAGTTTATCCGGACTGCCGAGCTCTGGAAACACCATATATTTT. Translating it yields CASSLSGLPSSGNTIYF.

In its sample, this clonotype was seen a few times. This sequence joins TRBV6-6 and TRBJ2-1; TRBD1 aligns across 9 bases. The CDR3 loop spans 15 amino acids. The germline gives CDR1 MNHNY, CDR2 SVGAGI (reference sequence). The ends lost 0 bases at V and 7 bases at J; junction bases unmatched: 4. DNA for the CDR3: TGTGCCAGCAGTTACTCCGGGACAGGGTGGAATGAGCAGTTCTTC. Protein: CASSYSGTGWNEQFF.

The sample holds a few counts of this clonotype. The J gene is TRBJ1-2, the V gene TRBV12-3 or TRBV12-4; D is possibly TRBD1 (5 bases). CDR3 length: 11 residues. Trimming left V 6 bases short and J 7 bases short, with 9 bases between. The CDR3 loop is CASRQGAGYTF. CDR3 bases: TGTGCCAGCAGACAAGGGGCTGGCTACACCTTC.

This clonotype has at least ten counts. The chain is built from TRBV7-8 and TRBJ1-1; TRBD1 is a possible D gene (6 bases). V lost 1 base to trimming and J lost 0 bases, with 12 bases between them. The CDR3 runs to 16 residues. Per the germline V gene, CDR1 is SGHVS and CDR2 is FQNEAQ. The CDR3, as DNA: TGTGCCAGCAGCTTAGGGTCAGGGGTTTTGAACACTGAAGCTTTCTTT. This gives the protein CASSLGSGVLNTEAFF. The full variable domain, with the rest looked up from reference TRBV7-8 and TRBJ1-1, is GAGVSQSPRYKVAKRGQDVALRCDPISGHVSLFWYQQALGQGPEFLTYFQNEAQLDKSGLPSDRFFAERPEGSVSTLKIQRTQQEDSAVYLCASSLGSGVLNTEAFFGQGTRLTVV.

V and J are TRBV19 and TRBJ1-2; 7 nucleotides line up with TRBD1. V shed 5 bases and J 5 bases; nucleotides not matched to a gene: 2. The CDR3 is 12 amino acids. Germline CDR1 LNHDA, CDR2 SQIVND (reference sequence). The DNA of the CDR3 is TGTGCCAGTAGTGGACAGGCATATGGCTACACCTTC. Amino acids: CASSGQAYGYTF.

V is TRBV2 and J is TRBJ2-7; the D is unclear. The V end was cut by 1 base, the J end by 2 bases, with 18 bases between. The CDR3 has 17 amino acids. Germline loops: CDR1 SNHLY, CDR2 FYNNEI. The CDR3 sequence: CASSEGFWQKTPYEQYF. DNA for the CDR3: TGTGCCAGCAGTGAAGGGTTCTGGCAGAAAACCCCCTACGAGCAGTACTTC. Supplemented by reference TRBV2 and TRBJ2-7, the full variable domain reads EPEVTQTPSHQVTQMGQEVILRCVPISNHLYFYWYRQILGQKVEFLVSFYNNEISEKSEIFDDQFSVERPDGSNFTLKIRSTKLEDSAMYFCASSEGFWQKTPYEQYFGPGTRLTVT.